These 18 T cell receptor beta chains originate from one sample sequenced in a study of Ad26.COV2.S vaccination and SARS-CoV-2 variants. TCRdb keeps only in-frame clones here, not all; method: immunoSEQ multiplex PCR. The table has 350,000 to 450,000 clones, roughly 84% seen once. Described treatment: some 20 received Ad26.COV2.S at low or high dose, single or two shots; 5 received placebo; per-sample allocation not given. Sample collection was performed on day 63 after the first vaccine or placebo injection. The material sequenced was peripheral blood, taken in a trial of Ad26.COV2.S vaccine versus placebo. The receptor source for this set is a person between 18 and 59 years old who received the Ad26.COV2.S COVID-19 vaccine or a placebo.

The chain carries TRBV30 and TRBJ1-1; D gene ambiguous. The CDR3 is made up of 14 amino acids. Trimming took 0 bases from V and 4 from J, leaving 12 bases between them. Germline assignment: CDR1 GTSNPN and CDR2 SVGIG (reference sequence). The CDR3 loop is CAWSVKGGFTEAFF. The CDR3 nucleotides are TGTGCCTGGAGTGTTAAGGGTGGGTTCACTGAAGCTTTCTTT.

This clone was detected a few times. The V gene is TRBV18, the J gene TRBJ1-5; D might be TRBD1 (5 bases). The CDR3 runs 13 residues. Per germline, CDR1 KGHSH and CDR2 LQKENI. V dropped 1 base and J dropped 6 bases, with 7 bases sitting between them. CDR3 nucleotides: TGTGCCAGCTCACCACGGGGGGGTCAGCCCCAGCATTTT. It encodes CASSPRGGQPQHF. The full variable domain, its missing parts supplied by reference TRBV18 and TRBJ1-5, is NAGVMQNPRHLVRRRGQEARLRCSPMKGHSHVYWYRQLPEEGLKFMVYLQKENIIDESGMPKERFSAEFPKEGPSILRIQQVVRGDSAAYFCASSPRGGQPQHFGDGTRLSIL.

The chain joins TRBV7-8 to TRBJ2-1, with 7 bases matching TRBD1. Germline V gene sequence: CDR1 SGHVS, CDR2 FQNEAQ. V dropped 1 base and J dropped 3; count of bases not matched to a gene: 3. The CDR3 loop spans 15 amino acids. The CDR3 is CASSLEGQHYNEQFF. The CDR3 DNA is TGTGCCAGCAGCTTAGAGGGACAGCACTACAATGAGCAGTTCTTC.

This clone was seen just once. This chain joins TRBV7-2 and TRBJ1-6, with a weak D call TRBD1 (5 bases). Looked up from germline, CDR1 is SGHTA and CDR2 is FQGNSA. V was trimmed by 3 bases and J by 10 bases, leaving 16 bases between them. The CDR3 length is 15 residues. The CDR3 sequence: CASSFSREVGSPLHF. The CDR3 DNA is TGTGCCAGCAGCTTTAGCAGGGAAGTGGGATCACCCCTCCACTTT.

V is TRBV19 and J is TRBJ2-1; D is uncertain. Between the trimmed V and J ends, which lost 5 bases and 1 base, there was a span of 15 bases. CDR3 length: 16 residues. Per germline, CDR1 LNHDA and CDR2 SQIVND (reference sequence). CDR3 DNA sequence: TGTGCCAGTAGTCCCCCCCGCGGCCGGTCCTACAATGAGCAGTTCTTC. This sequence encodes CASSPPRGRSYNEQFF. The variable domain in full, completed from reference TRBV19 and TRBJ2-1, reads DGGITQSPKYLFRKEGQNVTLSCEQNLNHDAMYWYRQDPGQGLRLIYYSQIVNDFQKGDIAEGYSVSREKKESFPLTVTSAQKNPTAFYLCASSPPRGRSYNEQFFGPGTRLTVL.

This clone came up a few times. The chain is built from TRBV3-1 (or the pseudogene TRBV3-2) and TRBJ2-7; D perhaps matches TRBD2 (6 bases). The CDR3 consists of 16 residues. CDR1 and CDR2 from the germline V gene are LGHDT and YNNKEL (reference sequence). The V and J ends lost 0 bases and 3 bases respectively, with 15 bases between them. In DNA, the CDR3 is TGTGCCAGCAGCCAAGAAAAAGGACGGCGGGACTACGAGCAGTACTTC. Its translation: CASSQEKGRRDYEQYF.

In this sample, this clone turned up once. The chain recombines TRBV5-6 with TRBJ2-1; D unresolved. This CDR3 is 13 amino acids long. Deletions cut 0 bases from V and 5 bases from J, with 6 bases between. Germline-derived CDR1 and CDR2 are SGHDT and YYEEEE. This chain's CDR3 is CASSLAFHNEQFF. The CDR3 DNA reads TGTGCCAGCAGCTTGGCCTTCCACAATGAGCAGTTCTTC. The variable domain in full, completed from reference TRBV5-6 and TRBJ2-1, reads DAGVTQSPTHLIKTRGQQVTLRCSPKSGHDTVSWYQQALGQGPQFIFQYYEEEERQRGNFPDRFSGHQFPNYSSELNVNALLLGDSALYLCASSLAFHNEQFFGPGTRLTVL.

For the CDR3, the DNA is TGTGCCAGCAGCTTTCCCGGGACAGGGGTGGGGAATCAGCCCCAGCATTTT. Its translation: CASSFPGTGVGNQPQHF. The chain links TRBV7-3 to TRBJ1-5; 10 nucleotides match TRBD1. The CDR3 length is 17 residues. In germline, CDR1 is SGHTA, CDR2 FQGTGA. J gave up 4 bases and V 3 bases, and 9 bases lay outside the gene matches.

The V gene is TRBV2, the J gene TRBJ2-1; 8 nucleotides agree with TRBD2. The J segment lost 4 bases and the V segment lost 10 bases, leaving 12 bases of the junction unmatched. CDR3 length: 15 residues. Germline CDR1 SNHLY, CDR2 FYNNEI. CDR3 sequence: CATDQASGLYNEQFF. Written as DNA, the CDR3 is TGTGCCACAGACCAGGCTAGCGGGTTATACAATGAGCAGTTCTTC.

The chain joins TRBV15 to TRBJ1-2; the D gene is possibly TRBD1 (6 bases). Trimming took off 4 bases at V and 8 bases at J, with 17 bases between the two ends. CDR3 length equals 14 residues. The germline V gene encodes CDR1 LNHNV and CDR2 YYDKDF (reference sequence). CDR3 DNA: TGTGCCACCAGCAAGGACAGCCCGAACTGGGGCTACACCTTC. Translating gives CATSKDSPNWGYTF.

The chain links TRBV9 to TRBJ2-2, with 7 nucleotides matching TRBD1. Germline lookup yields CDR1 SGDLS and CDR2 YYNGEE. There are 17 residues in the CDR3. J lost 1 base, V lost 0 bases, and 6 bases had no gene match. The CDR3 loop reads CASSVDQGDLNTGELFF. The CDR3 region has the DNA TGTGCCAGCAGCGTAGATCAGGGGGACCTGAACACCGGGGAGCTGTTTTTT.

This chain links TRBV2 with TRBJ2-3; possibly TRBD1 for D (5 bases). CDR1 and CDR2 from the germline V gene are SNHLY and FYNNEI. CDR3 length: 14 residues. V dropped 6 bases and J dropped 1 base, with 11 bases sitting between them. CDR3 sequence: CASRDTLGTDTQYF. The CDR3 coding sequence is TGTGCCAGCAGGGACACTTTGGGCACAGATACGCAGTATTTT.

This chain connects TRBV4-1 to TRBJ2-7; D perhaps matches TRBD1 (6 bases). V lost 2 bases and J lost 0, with 11 bases in between. The CDR3 sequence is 15 residues long. CDR1 MGHRA and CDR2 YSYEKL come from the germline V gene. The CDR3 DNA sequence: TGCGCCAGCAGCCAAACGGGACATAGCTCCTACGAGCAGTACTTC. Its translation is CASSQTGHSSYEQYF.

The genes are TRBV6-1 and TRBJ1-2, with TRBD1 as a possible D gene (5 bases). Germline V CDR1 and CDR2: MNHNS, SASEGT. V gave up 2 bases and J gave up 0 bases, with 13 bases separating them. This CDR3 has 16 residues. CDR3 nucleotide sequence: TGTGCCAGCAGTGAAATCCAGGGCGTAGCTAACTATGGCTACACCTTC. Translated, it gives CASSEIQGVANYGYTF.

The chain uses TRBV19 and TRBJ2-7; tentative D call: TRBD1 (6 bases). The germline V gene has CDR1 LNHDA and CDR2 SQIVND (reference sequence). CDR3 length equals 14 residues. V lost 4 bases, J lost 0 bases, and 10 bases lay in between. The CDR3 loop is CASSTGVPSYEQYF. The CDR3, as DNA: TGTGCCAGTAGTACAGGGGTCCCCTCCTACGAGCAGTACTTC.

This chain uses TRBV7-6 with TRBJ2-5; 9 bases are a match to TRBD2. V lost 3 bases and J lost 2; bases outside the gene matches: 10. CDR1 is SGHVS and CDR2 is FNYEAQ in the germline V gene. The CDR3 extends over 17 amino acids. CDR3 sequence: CASSFGASGEIQETQYF. The CDR3 region has the DNA TGTGCCAGCAGCTTTGGGGCTAGCGGGGAAATACAAGAGACCCAGTACTTC.

The V and J genes are TRBV6-6 and TRBJ2-1; no clear D. This CDR3 spans 15 amino acids. Germline values: CDR1 MNHNY, CDR2 SVGAGI (reference sequence). Trimming removed 0 bases at V and 1 base at J, with 7 bases between. The CDR3 DNA is TGTGCCAGCAGTTACTCGCTGGGGTCCTACAATGAGCAGTTCTTC. The encoded protein is CASSYSLGSYNEQFF.

The gene calls are TRBV6-5 and TRBJ1-5; 7 bases agree with TRBD1. The CDR3 covers 15 residues. V shed 5 bases and J 3 bases; nucleotides not matched to a gene: 7. The germline gives CDR1 MNHEY, CDR2 SVGAGI. CDR3 amino acids: CASSPIDRDNQPQHF. CDR3 nucleotides: TGTGCCAGCAGTCCCATCGACAGGGACAATCAGCCCCAGCATTTT.